The next 12 T cell receptor beta chains were all read from a single sample in a study of metastatic and nonmetastatic thyroid tumors (dated by TCRdb to between 2020 and 2021). The method behind the library was PCR. Sequencing took place on an Illumina HiSeq 4000. The raw public reads went through TCRdb reprocessing: fastp at Q25, MiXCR clone calling, in-frame beta chains kept. This sample has roughly 93,000 clones in its table, and 9.5% to 15% of those were observed once. The leading ten clones occupy 10% to 12% of the sample. None of the patients had been given any treatment before thyroid surgery. The sequencing input was blood. These receptors all come from a female donor with papillary thyroid cancer or a benign thyroid nodule (not recorded which). Some clones in this sample may be carry-over from other donors' samples.

The chain uses TRBV20-1 and TRBJ2-2; the match to TRBD2 covers 7 bases. CDR1 and CDR2 (germline): DFQATT, SNEGSKA (reference sequence). The CDR3 covers 15 residues. The J segment lost 4 bases and the V segment lost 3 bases, leaving 8 bases of the junction unmatched. CDR3 region: CSARPGLSSTGELFF. For the CDR3, the DNA is TGCAGTGCTAGGCCGGGACTATCATCCACCGGGGAGCTGTTTTTT.

This clone was detected ten times or more. J is TRBJ2-1 and V is TRBV4-1; perhaps TRBD2 as D (6 bases). Germline V gene lookup returns CDR1 MGHRA and CDR2 YSYEKL. V was shortened by 0 bases and J by 1 base, with 10 bases between the two germline ends. There are 16 residues in the CDR3. The CDR3 region has the DNA TGCGCCAGCAGCCAAGATCAGCGGGCTTCCTACAATGAGCAGTTCTTC. The encoded protein is CASSQDQRASYNEQFF.

This rearrangement joins TRBV28 to TRBJ2-3; TRBD2 might be the D (5 bases). CDR3 length equals 16 residues. Germline lookup yields CDR1 MDHEN and CDR2 SYDVKM. V gave up 5 bases and J gave up 0 bases, with 15 bases separating them. This chain's CDR3 is CASSPVRAFSTDTQYF. The CDR3 DNA is TGTGCCAGCAGTCCTGTGCGGGCGTTCAGCACAGATACGCAGTATTTT.

This clone showed up many times. The rearrangement uses TRBV5-1 and TRBJ2-2; the D gene is possibly TRBD1 (5 bases). Trimming removed 4 bases from V and 4 bases from J, with 11 bases in between. Looked up from germline, CDR1 is SGHRS and CDR2 is YFSETQ. This CDR3 is 14 amino acids long. For the CDR3, the DNA is TGCGCCAGCAGCCCGGACACCTCCACCGGGGAGCTGTTTTTT. This codes for CASSPDTSTGELFF.

This clone was recorded many times. The chain couples TRBV27 to TRBJ2-1; D uncertain. Per the germline V gene, CDR1 is MNHEY and CDR2 is SMNVEV (reference sequence). The CDR3 runs to 16 residues. V was cut by 0 bases and J by 4 bases, with 13 bases left in between. For the CDR3, the DNA is TGTGCCAGCAGTTTATCGAGGCGCGAAAAATACAATGAGCAGTTCTTC. It encodes CASSLSRREKYNEQFF.

This clone was observed many times. The rearrangement uses TRBV20-1 and TRBJ2-7; TRBD1 agrees at 9 bases. J gave up 5 bases and V 5 bases, and 10 bases lay outside the gene matches. CDR3 size: 14 residues. Germline V gene data show CDR1 as DFQATT and CDR2 as SNEGSKA (reference sequence). The CDR3 loop is CSALRDRDFHEQYF. The CDR3 nucleotides are TGCAGTGCTCTCCGGGACAGGGACTTCCACGAGCAGTACTTC.

This clone was found many times. The V and J genes are TRBV7-9 and TRBJ1-5; D is unresolved. Germline V gene lookup returns CDR1 SEHNR and CDR2 FQNEAQ (reference sequence). The CDR3 spans 14 residues. Trimming cost V 1 base and J 1 base, with 5 bases left between them. In nucleotides, the CDR3 is TGTGCCAGCAGCTTAGGCCAAAGCAATCAGCCCCAGCATTTT. Its protein product is CASSLGQSNQPQHF.

This clone was counted at least ten times. The chain employs TRBV24-1 and TRBJ2-6, with 7 bases aligning to TRBD1. The germline V gene has CDR1 KGHDR and CDR2 SFDVKD. V gave up 3 bases and J gave up 0 bases; unmatched junction bases: 10. The CDR3 has 19 amino acids. The CDR3 sequence: CATSDPRQGVSSGANVLTF. The CDR3 nucleotides read TGTGCCACCAGTGATCCGAGACAGGGAGTCAGCTCTGGGGCCAACGTCCTGACTTTC.

Comment on this clone: A single base separates this from a much larger clone, so it may be a read error. The chain links TRBV9 to TRBJ2-5, with D uncertain. V dropped 3 bases and J dropped 5 bases, with 17 bases sitting between them. This CDR3 is built from 15 residues. Germline V gene sequence: CDR1 SGDLS, CDR2 YYNGEE. The CDR3 is CASSAAPAPMETQYF. As DNA, the CDR3 is TGTGCCAGCAGCGCAGCCCCGGCACCGATGGAGACCCAGTACTTC.

This clone turned up a few times. A much larger clonotype is one base distant, so this may be a read error. The chain joins TRBV15 to TRBJ2-5; D unclear. Germline CDR1 and CDR2: LNHNV and YYDKDF (reference sequence). This CDR3 contains 15 residues. CDR3 nucleotides: TGTGTCACCAGCAGAGTAGGGCGGTACCAAGAGACCCAGTACTTC. It codes for CVTSRVGRYQETQYF.

This clone was counted ten times or more. In DNA, the CDR3 is TGTGCCAGCAGTACCGGACTAGCGGGACCCGCAGGGGCCGGGGAGCTGTTTTTT. This codes for CASSTGLAGPAGAGELFF. The V call is TRBV6-2 or TRBV6-3, the J call TRBJ2-2; 12 bases line up with TRBD2. V dropped 5 bases and J dropped 6; count of bases not matched to a gene: 13. Germline V gene lookup returns CDR1 MNHEY and CDR2 SVGEGT. The CDR3 contains 18 residues.

Concerning this clone: This may be a read error: a much more frequent sequence differs by one nucleotide. Other DNA sequences within the sample encode an identical CDR3. The V gene is TRBV9, the J gene TRBJ2-1; D unresolved. This CDR3 has 15 residues. Germline loops: CDR1 SGDLS, CDR2 YYNGEE. V was cut by 0 bases and J by 1 base, with 8 bases left in between. The CDR3 sequence is CASSVGRSSYNEQFF. Here the CDR3 DNA reads TGTGCCAGCAGCGTAGGAAGGAGTTCCTACAATGAGCAGTTCTTC.